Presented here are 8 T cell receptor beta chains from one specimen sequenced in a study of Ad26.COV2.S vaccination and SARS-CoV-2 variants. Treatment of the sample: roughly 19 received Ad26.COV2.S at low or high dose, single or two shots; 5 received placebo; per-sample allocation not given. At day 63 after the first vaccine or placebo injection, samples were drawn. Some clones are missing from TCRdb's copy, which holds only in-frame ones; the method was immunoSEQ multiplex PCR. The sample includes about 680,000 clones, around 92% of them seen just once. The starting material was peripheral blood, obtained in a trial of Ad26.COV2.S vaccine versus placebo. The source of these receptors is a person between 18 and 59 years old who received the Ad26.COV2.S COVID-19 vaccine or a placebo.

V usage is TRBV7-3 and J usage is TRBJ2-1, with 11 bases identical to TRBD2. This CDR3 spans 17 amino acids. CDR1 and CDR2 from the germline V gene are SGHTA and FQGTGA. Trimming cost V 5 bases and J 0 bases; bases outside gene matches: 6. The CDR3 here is CASSVAGGPSSYNEQFF. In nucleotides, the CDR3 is TGTGCCAGCAGCGTAGCGGGGGGGCCGAGCTCCTACAATGAGCAGTTCTTC.

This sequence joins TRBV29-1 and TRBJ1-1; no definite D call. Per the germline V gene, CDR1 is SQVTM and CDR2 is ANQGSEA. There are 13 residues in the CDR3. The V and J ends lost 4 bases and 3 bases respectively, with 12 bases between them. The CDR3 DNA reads TGCAGCGTTGTTGCACACAGCGACACTGAAGCTTTCTTT. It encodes CSVVAHSDTEAFF.

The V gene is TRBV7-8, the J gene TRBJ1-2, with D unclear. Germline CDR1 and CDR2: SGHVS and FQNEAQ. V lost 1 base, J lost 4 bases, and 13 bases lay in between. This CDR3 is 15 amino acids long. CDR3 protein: CASSLGESPLYGYTF. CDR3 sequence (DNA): TGTGCCAGCAGCTTAGGGGAAAGCCCCCTCTATGGCTACACCTTC.

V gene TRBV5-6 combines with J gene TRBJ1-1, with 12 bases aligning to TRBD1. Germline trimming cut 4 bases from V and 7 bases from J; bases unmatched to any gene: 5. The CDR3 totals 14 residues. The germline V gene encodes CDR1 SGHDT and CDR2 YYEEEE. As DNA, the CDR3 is TGTGCCAGCAGCACGGGACAGGGGGCTGATGAAGCTTTCTTT. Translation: CASSTGQGADEAFF. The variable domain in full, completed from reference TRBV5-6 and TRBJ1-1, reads DAGVTQSPTHLIKTRGQQVTLRCSPKSGHDTVSWYQQALGQGPQFIFQYYEEEERQRGNFPDRFSGHQFPNYSSELNVNALLLGDSALYLCASSTGQGADEAFFGQGTRLTVV.

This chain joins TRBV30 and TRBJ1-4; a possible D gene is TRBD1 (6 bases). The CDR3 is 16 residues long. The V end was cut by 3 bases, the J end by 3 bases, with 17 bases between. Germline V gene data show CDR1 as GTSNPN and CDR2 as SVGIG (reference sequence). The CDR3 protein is CAWRRENGTPNEKLFF. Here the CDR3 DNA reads TGTGCCTGGAGGAGGGAAAATGGGACACCTAATGAAAAACTGTTTTTT.

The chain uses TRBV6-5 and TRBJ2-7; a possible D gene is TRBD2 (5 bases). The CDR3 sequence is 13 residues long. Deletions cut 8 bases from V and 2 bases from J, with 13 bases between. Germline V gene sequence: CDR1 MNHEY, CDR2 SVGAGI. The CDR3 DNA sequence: TGTGCCAGCGCTCTGGAGGATCCCTACGAGCAGTACTTC. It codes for CASALEDPYEQYF.

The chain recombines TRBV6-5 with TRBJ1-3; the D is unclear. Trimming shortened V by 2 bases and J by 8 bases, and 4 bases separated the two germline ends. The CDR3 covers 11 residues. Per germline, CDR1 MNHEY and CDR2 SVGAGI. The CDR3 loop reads CASSYGHTIYF. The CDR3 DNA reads TGTGCCAGCAGTTACGGACACACCATATATTTT.

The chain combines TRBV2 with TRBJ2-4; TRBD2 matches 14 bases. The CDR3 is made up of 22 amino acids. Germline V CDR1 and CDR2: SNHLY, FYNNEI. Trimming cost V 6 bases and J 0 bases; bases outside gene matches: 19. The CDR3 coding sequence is TGTGCCAGCAGACAGGGGCTCTTGGCCGGGACTAGCGGGGGTTTAGCCAAAAACATTCAGTACTTC. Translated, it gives CASRQGLLAGTSGGLAKNIQYF.